A selection of T cell receptor beta chains follows, all from one sample in a study of OX40 agonist ivuxolimab in advanced cancers. The repertoire was sequenced with immunoSEQ multiplex PCR; TCRdb's copy has only in-frame clones and lacks some. Of more than 85,000 clones in the sample, roughly 83% were seen once. The source material was CD4+ or CD8+ T cells sorted from blood, sampled in a trial of the OX40 agonist ivuxolimab. These receptors were obtained from an adult with an advanced solid tumor such as melanoma, head and neck, liver or kidney cancer. CDR3s include the opening cysteine and the closing phenylalanine or tryptophan. A D gene is named only where the DNA matches it firmly. The listing skips clone size in some rows; elsewhere it reads once, few, many or a size class.

>TRBJ1-2|NA|NA|TRBV6-6
CASSSPNYGYTF
TGTGCCAGCAGTTCCCCTAACTATGGCTACACCTTC
>TRBJ2-2|NA|NA|TRBV5-4
CASSPGQGRGTGELFF
TGTGCCAGCAGCCCCGGGCAGGGTAGGGGCACCGGGGAGCTGTTTTTT
>TRBJ2-5|NA|NA|TRBV30
CACSTGSVGTQYF
TGTGCCTGTTCGACTGGGAGCGTAGGGACCCAGTACTTC
>TRBJ2-5|TRBD1|NA|TRBV29-1
CSVNRGRETQYF
TGCAGCGTTAACAGGGGGAGGGAGACCCAGTACTTC
>TRBJ2-3|NA|NA|TRBV4-3
CASSPGSPTDTQYF
TGCGCCAGCAGCCCGGGAAGTCCCACAGATACGCAGTATTTT
>TRBJ2-3|NA|NA|TRBV28
CASSSSPLATQYF
TGTGCCAGCAGTTCCTCCCCCCTGGCTACGCAGTATTTT
>TRBJ1-2|NA|few|TRBV19
CATLQRQWGYTF
TGTGCCACTCTCCAGAGGCAGTGGGGCTACACCTTC
>TRBJ2-5|TRBD1|NA|TRBV5-1
CASSSPRQGETQYF
TGCGCCAGCAGCTCTCCCCGACAGGGGGAGACCCAGTACTTC
>TRBJ2-2|NA|once|TRBV5-5
CASSPGNIAGELFF
TGTGCCAGCAGCCCGGGCAATATCGCCGGGGAGCTGTTTTTT
>TRBJ2-7|NA|NA|TRBV28
CASSVQSYEQYF
TGTGCCAGCAGTGTACAGTCCTACGAGCAGTACTTC
>TRBJ2-1|NA|NA|TRBV9
CASSVGFNEQFF
TGTGCCAGCAGCGTAGGTTTTAATGAGCAGTTCTTC
>TRBJ1-2|NA|NA|TRBV7-7
CASSLVQDAHYGYTF
TGTGCCAGCAGCTTAGTGCAGGACGCCCACTATGGCTACACCTTC
>TRBJ2-2|NA|NA|TRBV5-1
CASSLGELRELFF
TGCGCCAGCAGCTTGGGAGAACTCCGGGAGCTGTTTTTT
>TRBJ2-7|NA|NA|TRBV28
CATIPWGRTYEQYF
TGTGCCACCATCCCCTGGGGGCGCACCTACGAGCAGTACTTC
>TRBJ1-2|TRBD1|NA|TRBV28
CASRGGGVYGYTF
TGTGCCAGCAGAGGGGGCGGTGTCTATGGCTACACCTTC
>TRBJ2-5|NA|NA|TRBV28
CASSPRRVRETQYF
TGTGCCAGCAGTCCCCGCAGGGTGCGAGAGACCCAGTACTTC
>TRBJ1-4|NA|NA|TRBV4-1
CASSQVAVGRTNEKLFF
TGCGCCAGCAGCCAGGTGGCGGTGGGGAGGACGAATGAAAAACTGTTTTTT
>TRBJ1-2|NA|NA|TRBV14
CASSQNYGGFYGYTF
TGTGCCAGCAGCCAAAACTACGGGGGTTTTTATGGCTACACCTTC
>TRBJ2-7|TRBD1|once|TRBV18
CASSLVADRGYEQYF
TGTGCCAGCTCACTAGTAGCGGACAGGGGCTACGAGCAGTACTTC
>TRBJ2-1|NA|once|TRBV5-1
CASSSSDSSYNEQFF
TGCGCCAGCAGCTCCAGCGACAGCTCCTACAATGAGCAGTTCTTC
>TRBJ1-5|TRBD1|NA|TRBV28
CASSLTQGDQPQHF
TGTGCCAGCAGTTTAACCCAGGGGGATCAGCCCCAGCATTTT
>TRBJ2-7|NA|NA|TRBV18
CASSPPGVTYEQYF
TGTGCCAGCTCACCACCGGGGGTCACCTACGAGCAGTACTTC
>TRBJ2-7|NA|NA|TRBV5-6
CASSSTGVNLYEQYF
TGTGCCAGCAGCTCCACGGGGGTGAATCTGTACGAGCAGTACTTC
>TRBJ2-4|TRBD2|NA|TRBV4-3
CASSQDRLAGGGSSNIQYF
TGCGCCAGCAGCCAAGATCGACTAGCGGGAGGGGGGAGTTCCAACATTCAGTACTTC
>TRBJ1-2|NA|NA|TRBV27
CASSYQTDKPYGYTF
TGTGCCAGCAGTTATCAGACGGACAAACCGTATGGCTACACCTTC
>TRBJ2-5|TRBD1|NA|TRBV5-6
CASSSGTGIQETQYF
TGTGCCAGCAGCTCCGGGACAGGCATACAAGAGACCCAGTACTTC
>TRBJ1-3|NA|NA|TRBV21-1
CASRPGQGFHWVSGNTIYF
TGTGCCAGCAGACCGGGACAGGGGTTCCACTGGGTCTCTGGAAACACCATATATTTT
>TRBJ2-5|NA|NA|TRBV7-3
CASSLVGTETQYF
TGTGCCAGCAGCTTAGTAGGGACGGAGACCCAGTACTTC
>TRBJ2-2|TRBD1|NA|TRBV6-1
CASVTGVKTGELFF
TGTGCCAGCGTAACAGGGGTAAAAACCGGGGAGCTGTTTTTT
>TRBJ2-5|NA|once|TRBV7-7
CASSPGWKETQYF
TGTGCCAGCAGCCCGGGGTGGAAAGAGACCCAGTACTTC
>TRBJ1-2|TRBD1|NA|TRBV27
CASRQTGTGGRGTF
TGTGCCAGCAGACAGACCGGGACAGGGGGACGCGGGACCTTC
>TRBJ2-3|TRBD1|once|TRBV30
CAWRGPGTGTDTQYF
TGTGCCTGGAGAGGGCCTGGGACAGGCACAGATACGCAGTATTTT
>TRBJ1-5|NA|NA|TRBV10-3
CAISGGGGNQPQHF
TGTGCCATCAGTGGGGGAGGGGGTAATCAGCCCCAGCATTTT
>TRBJ1-6|NA|NA|TRBV18
CASSSVPSYNSPLHF
TGTGCCAGCTCGTCGGTCCCCTCCTATAATTCACCCCTCCACTTT
>TRBJ2-1|NA|NA|TRBV5-3
CARRRHTGYNEQFF
TGTGCCAGAAGGCGACACACTGGATACAATGAGCAGTTCTTC
>TRBJ1-6|TRBD1|NA|TRBV11-3
CASSLTGGHSPLHF
TGTGCCAGCAGCTTGACAGGGGGTCACTCACCCCTCCACTTT
>TRBJ2-7|NA|NA|TRBV27
CAPNRALPNQGQYF
TGTGCCCCCAACCGGGCCCTCCCGAATCAGGGGCAGTACTTC
>TRBJ2-1|TRBD2|NA|TRBV27
CASNRAGTNYNEQFF
TGTGCCAGCAATCGAGCCGGGACTAACTACAATGAGCAGTTCTTC
>TRBJ1-1|NA|NA|TRBV5-4
CASSYGGQNTEAFF
TGTGCCAGCAGCTACGGGGGACAGAACACTGAAGCTTTCTTT
>TRBJ2-1|TRBD1|NA|TRBV28
CASRGQGAYNEQFF
TGTGCCAGCAGGGGACAGGGGGCCTACAATGAGCAGTTCTTC
>TRBJ1-2|NA|NA|TRBV28
CASSINYGYTF
TGTGCCAGCAGCATTAACTATGGCTACACCTTC